This record covers a single T cell receptor (beta chain). Cohorts were determined from participant-reported clinical history. All recovered Cohort 3 donors got two negative PCRs, got clearance, or saw symptom resolution. This record belongs to a study of blood T cell repertoires in COVID-19. Per the study methods: Estimates of nucleated cell counts were drawn from the amplification of reference gene primers. TCRdb's table, derived via immunoSEQ multiplex PCR, lists solely in-frame clones and lacks some. The DNA was the basis for D and trimming; V, J and clone size are from that table. The sample includes around 300,000 clones, 88% seen only once; the top ten take approximately 3%. Per the germline V gene, CDR1 is MDHEN and CDR2 is SYDVKM. The CDR3 has 14 residues. Trimming took off 3 bases at V and 13 bases at J, with 21 bases between the two ends.

The sequenced material came from PBMCs or T cells enriched from blood (not recorded which). The receptor was isolated from a woman between 45 and 60 years old who had recovered from COVID-19. V gene TRBV28 combines with J gene TRBJ1-2; a weak D match, TRBD1 (5 bases). DNA of the CDR3: TGTGCCAGCAGTTTGGGGGGGACGGGTAAGGCCGGCACCTTC. It translates to CASSLGGTGKAGTF.